The TCR beta chain described here comes from a study of T cell clusters in autoimmune cytopenias. In the study overall: TRB sequencing had a median approximately 52,000 reads and 2,350 distinct clonotypes per sample.

With regard to this clonotype: Its antigen is not known.

TRB was amplified by touch-down multiplex PCR, primer pools A and B combined. From the multiplex PCR reads, TCRdb lists one entry per CDR3 protein and no DNA. The sample holds fewer than 7,500 distinct CDR3 sequences. Overall study findings and caveats: Clustering suggested that physiological T cell clusters were missing in primary autoimmune cytopenia patients. The T cell clusters came from computational analysis alone and lack functional validation. TRB repertoire shifts in secondary cytopenia and chronic lymphocytic leukemia mostly reflected lymphoma, not autoimmunity.

Some 39,000 genome equivalents of blood DNA were amplified for TRB. The receptor's source is a human donor with an autoimmune cytopenia or autoimmune hepatitis (not recorded which). Material for sequencing was peripheral blood.

Here the CDR3 reads CASSPIQGNTEAFF. The chain combines TRBV18 with TRBJ1-1; without DNA, the TCRdb call of TRBD1 cannot be checked. Germline V CDR1 and CDR2: KGHSH, LQKENI. CDR3 length: 14 residues.